A selection of T cell receptor beta chains follows, all from one sample in a study of blood T cell repertoires in COVID-19. Repertoires were generated with immunoSEQ multiplex PCR, while TCRdb's copy carries only in-frame clones and drops some. The table lists more than 250,000 clones, approximately 86% of them singletons, with over 2% in the top ten. Sequencing was done on a sample of PBMCs or T cells enriched from blood (not recorded which). Receptor source: a woman under 30 who had recovered from COVID-19. CDR3s leave out the opening cysteine and the closing phenylalanine or tryptophan. The order of the fields is CDR3 length, J gene, V gene, D gene, CDR3 protein. A D gene is named only where the DNA matches it firmly.

>15|TRBJ2-1|TRBV27|TRBD2
ASSSSGSGRPYNEQF
>12|TRBJ1-5|TRBV19|NA
ASSISGRDQPQH
>16|TRBJ1-2|TRBV15|NA
ATSRVGPVQAYNYGYT
>9|TRBJ1-2|TRBV29-1|TRBD1
SAGTAYGYT
>17|TRBJ1-2|TRBV9|TRBD1
ASSVGSTGQGPYDYGYT
>19|TRBJ1-5|TRBV15|NA
ATSRGRQNSRGRDYNQPQH
>14|TRBJ1-1|TRBV7-9|TRBD1
ASSSRDRGKGTEAF
>17|TRBJ2-1|TRBV30|TRBD2
AWRRTGGARLAGGSEQF
>11|TRBJ1-2|TRBV2|NA
ASSERDNEGYT
>13|TRBJ2-2|TRBV5-8|TRBD1
ASSYRTGGTGELF
>14|TRBJ2-5|TRBV6-5|TRBD1
ASSYSPGTAQETQY
>13|TRBJ2-1|TRBV5-1|NA
ASSLARGGYNEQF
>13|TRBJ2-7|TRBV2|TRBD1
ASSERTGWPYEQY
>12|TRBJ2-5|TRBV7-2|TRBD1
ASSRDRGRETQY
>14|TRBJ1-6|TRBV3-1/TRBV3-2|NA
ASSQFESGGNSPLH
>12|TRBJ2-7|TRBV5-1|TRBD1
ASSLGQGAYEQY
>14|TRBJ1-3|TRBV27|NA
ASSAWGHPSGNTIY
>13|TRBJ1-6|TRBV9|TRBD1
ASSALTGSSSPLH
>18|TRBJ2-3|TRBV4-2|TRBD2
ASSQDGLAGLEGHTDTQY
>13|TRBJ2-7|TRBV13|TRBD2
ASNHWTSGSYEQY
>11|TRBJ1-1|TRBV4-1|NA
ASSQDLQFEAF
>13|TRBJ1-5|TRBV6-5|TRBD1
ASSSLRDRRQPQH
>12|TRBJ2-1|TRBV7-6|NA
ASSLGVLVNEQF
>13|TRBJ2-5|TRBV10-1|NA
ASSDQGAGMKTQY
>9|TRBJ1-2|TRBV27|NA
ASSPGVGYT
>11|TRBJ1-1|TRBV30|TRBD1
AWSGQGLAEAF
>11|TRBJ1-5|TRBV30|NA
AWRTGGNQPQH
>13|TRBJ2-3|TRBV5-4|NA
ASSLEGGGTDTQY
>10|TRBJ2-1|TRBV7-2|TRBD2
ASSFGGYEQF
>12|TRBJ2-3|TRBV15|NA
ATSRPGGTDTQY
>13|TRBJ1-4|TRBV18|TRBD1
ASSSGTGVSEKLF
>13|TRBJ2-2|TRBV7-8|TRBD1
ASNSGTGQTGELF
>14|TRBJ1-4|TRBV18|NA
ASSPRQLATNEKLF
>13|TRBJ1-1|TRBV6-5|NA
ASSYHTDLNTEAF
>12|TRBJ2-7|TRBV5-4|NA
ASSPSTGYAEQY
>10|TRBJ2-7|TRBV29-1|TRBD1
SGGQAAEEQY
>12|TRBJ1-1|TRBV19|NA
ASSIKDSGTEAF
>12|TRBJ1-1|TRBV6-5|NA
ASSPELGFTEAF
>13|TRBJ2-2|TRBV10-3|TRBD2
AISELAGNTGELF
>14|TRBJ1-6|TRBV10-2|TRBD1
ASSDHGTDYNSPLH
>13|TRBJ2-5|TRBV28|TRBD1
ASSLGDREQEAQY
>14|TRBJ2-1|TRBV2|NA
ASTAGWRAEWSEQF
>13|TRBJ1-2|TRBV7-2|TRBD1
ASSLARQGVDGYT
>13|TRBJ1-1|TRBV10-3|TRBD1
AIRDTGGFVTEAF
>11|TRBJ2-1|TRBV2|TRBD1
ASGQGLGGEQF
>13|TRBJ2-5|TRBV6-5|TRBD2
ASSYPSGRGETQY
>13|TRBJ1-1|TRBV18|TRBD1
ASSPRTGGDGEAF